This T cell receptor beta chain was sequenced in a study of shared clonotypes between healthy human individuals. Data came from immunoSEQ multiplex PCR; TCRdb stores just in-frame clones and leaves some out. The sample gives almost 750,000 clones, over 55% of which show up once; less than 2% is in the top ten. This CDR3 has 12 residues. Germline V gene lookup returns CDR1 MDHEN and CDR2 SYDVKM. The V end lost 4 bases, the J end lost 2 bases, and 3 bases lay between the germline ends. This clone was picked up a small number of times. The sample taken for sequencing was memory CD4+ T cells sorted from blood. The subset here: CD45RA-negative fraction. The receptor was isolated from a woman in her 30s in good health. The rearrangement links TRBV28 to TRBJ1-5, with unresolved D. The CDR3 nucleotides are TGTGCCAGCAGTTGGGGCAATCAGCCCCAGCATTTT. Amino acids: CASSWGNQPQHF.